The rows below give T cell receptor beta chains drawn from one sample of a study of shared clonotypes between healthy human individuals. Sequencing was performed with immunoSEQ multiplex PCR; in TCRdb, only in-frame clones are kept and a portion is missing. Of 1.5 million to 2.5 million clones listed, about 95% are singletons. The sample comprised naive CD8+ T cells sorted from blood. Source of these receptors: a man younger than 30 in good health. The CDR3 runs from the conserved cysteine through the conserved F or W. The D gene is left open where the match is weak. The size of a clone is reported for some rows only, either as once, few or many, or as a class for expanded clones.

clone size: NA
D gene: NA
J gene: TRBJ2-5
V gene: TRBV9
CDR3 protein: CASSPGDQETQYF

clone size: NA
D gene: NA
J gene: TRBJ2-7
V gene: TRBV10-3
CDR3 protein: CAITPGGDEQYF

clone size: NA
D gene: NA
J gene: TRBJ1-3
V gene: TRBV15
CDR3 protein: CATSREEEGAGNTIYF

clone size: NA
D gene: NA
J gene: TRBJ2-7
V gene: TRBV9
CDR3 protein: CASSVDLFTYEQYF

clone size: once
D gene: TRBD1
J gene: TRBJ1-2
V gene: TRBV4-1
CDR3 protein: CASRLRISRDSNYGYTF

clone size: NA
D gene: TRBD1
J gene: TRBJ2-7
V gene: TRBV5-5
CDR3 protein: CASSMGTAYEQYF

clone size: NA
D gene: TRBD2
J gene: TRBJ2-3
V gene: TRBV5-8
CDR3 protein: CASSRTSGGLRTDTQYF

clone size: NA
D gene: NA
J gene: TRBJ2-7
V gene: TRBV19
CDR3 protein: CASSAAQSYEQYF

clone size: NA
D gene: NA
J gene: TRBJ2-4
V gene: TRBV21-1
CDR3 protein: CASIGTAFEVKNIQYF

clone size: NA
D gene: NA
J gene: TRBJ2-3
V gene: TRBV2
CDR3 protein: CASEYGETDTQYF

clone size: NA
D gene: TRBD2
J gene: TRBJ2-5
V gene: TRBV6-5
CDR3 protein: CASSTREGLKTQYF

clone size: NA
D gene: TRBD1
J gene: TRBJ2-7
V gene: TRBV28
CDR3 protein: CASSLWRAGQGNQEQYF

clone size: NA
D gene: NA
J gene: TRBJ1-4
V gene: TRBV28
CDR3 protein: CASSLGGSLTNEKLFF

clone size: NA
D gene: NA
J gene: TRBJ2-1
V gene: TRBV4-1
CDR3 protein: CASSSRSELEQFF

clone size: NA
D gene: NA
J gene: TRBJ2-5
V gene: TRBV28
CDR3 protein: CASSLSETQYF

clone size: NA
D gene: TRBD2
J gene: TRBJ2-3
V gene: TRBV27
CDR3 protein: CASSLLGTSGTDTQYF

clone size: NA
D gene: NA
J gene: TRBJ2-3
V gene: TRBV28
CDR3 protein: CASSSSQGRESDTQYF

clone size: NA
D gene: TRBD1
J gene: TRBJ1-1
V gene: TRBV30
CDR3 protein: CAWTTGEWVNTEAFF

clone size: NA
D gene: NA
J gene: TRBJ2-2
V gene: TRBV7-9
CDR3 protein: CASRLRDGGTGELFF

clone size: NA
D gene: NA
J gene: TRBJ1-6
V gene: TRBV4-1
CDR3 protein: CASSQVFGGAGAPLHF

clone size: NA
D gene: NA
J gene: TRBJ2-5
V gene: TRBV7-3
CDR3 protein: CASSLSGPTYQETQYF

clone size: NA
D gene: TRBD1
J gene: TRBJ1-2
V gene: TRBV10-3
CDR3 protein: CAISGLDRLFYGYTF

clone size: once
D gene: NA
J gene: TRBJ2-7
V gene: TRBV4-3
CDR3 protein: CASSQAGQTYEQYF

clone size: NA
D gene: NA
J gene: TRBJ2-1
V gene: TRBV28
CDR3 protein: CASSLETPYNEQFF

clone size: NA
D gene: TRBD1
J gene: TRBJ2-1
V gene: TRBV2
CDR3 protein: CASSGQGYNEQFF

clone size: NA
D gene: TRBD1
J gene: TRBJ2-7
V gene: TRBV4-1
CDR3 protein: CASSQAGQGTYEQYF

clone size: NA
D gene: TRBD1
J gene: TRBJ2-1
V gene: TRBV10-3
CDR3 protein: CAIRPGQDPYNEQFF

clone size: NA
D gene: NA
J gene: TRBJ1-1
V gene: TRBV4-1
CDR3 protein: CASSDREARLTEAFF

clone size: NA
D gene: NA
J gene: TRBJ2-1
V gene: TRBV30
CDR3 protein: CAWSVLGNEQFF

clone size: NA
D gene: NA
J gene: TRBJ2-7
V gene: TRBV27
CDR3 protein: CASRGGDEQYF

clone size: NA
D gene: NA
J gene: TRBJ1-4
V gene: TRBV2
CDR3 protein: CASSVDRDGTNEKLFF

clone size: few
D gene: NA
J gene: TRBJ1-1
V gene: TRBV30
CDR3 protein: CAWSWMGTEAFF

clone size: NA
D gene: TRBD2
J gene: TRBJ2-3
V gene: TRBV9
CDR3 protein: CASSPGTSGGTDTQYF

clone size: NA
D gene: NA
J gene: TRBJ2-7
V gene: TRBV11-2
CDR3 protein: CASSFGSMNEQYF

clone size: once
D gene: NA
J gene: TRBJ1-2
V gene: TRBV5-4
CDR3 protein: CASSLQKGGVYGYTF

clone size: NA
D gene: NA
J gene: TRBJ2-3
V gene: TRBV19
CDR3 protein: CASSIVTTDTQYF

clone size: NA
D gene: TRBD1
J gene: TRBJ2-7
V gene: TRBV27
CDR3 protein: CASSLRDRGHEQYF

clone size: NA
D gene: TRBD2
J gene: TRBJ2-1
V gene: TRBV28
CDR3 protein: CASSLRLAGVNYYNEQFF

clone size: NA
D gene: NA
J gene: TRBJ2-5
V gene: TRBV18
CDR3 protein: CASLDQETQYF

clone size: once
D gene: NA
J gene: TRBJ1-3
V gene: TRBV6-1
CDR3 protein: CASSGQPGPTWNTIYF

clone size: NA
D gene: NA
J gene: TRBJ1-5
V gene: TRBV2
CDR3 protein: CARGTIQGNQPQHF